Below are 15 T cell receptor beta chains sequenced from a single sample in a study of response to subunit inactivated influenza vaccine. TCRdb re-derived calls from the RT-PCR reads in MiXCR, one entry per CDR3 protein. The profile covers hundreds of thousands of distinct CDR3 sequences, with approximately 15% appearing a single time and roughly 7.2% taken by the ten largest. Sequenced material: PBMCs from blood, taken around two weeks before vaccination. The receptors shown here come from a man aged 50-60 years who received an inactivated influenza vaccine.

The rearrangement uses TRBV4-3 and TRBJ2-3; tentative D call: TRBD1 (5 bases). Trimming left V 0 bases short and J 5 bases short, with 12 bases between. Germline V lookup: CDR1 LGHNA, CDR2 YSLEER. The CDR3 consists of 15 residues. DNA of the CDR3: TGCGCCAGCAGCCAAGATCGGGTTAGGGGAGATACGCAGTATTTT. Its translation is CASSQDRVRGDTQYF.

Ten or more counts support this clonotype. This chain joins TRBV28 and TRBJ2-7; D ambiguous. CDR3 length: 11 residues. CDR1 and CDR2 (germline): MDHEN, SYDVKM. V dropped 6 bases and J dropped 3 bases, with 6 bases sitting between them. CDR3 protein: CASSPYYEQYF. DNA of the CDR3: TGTGCCAGCAGCCCTTACTACGAGCAGTACTTC.

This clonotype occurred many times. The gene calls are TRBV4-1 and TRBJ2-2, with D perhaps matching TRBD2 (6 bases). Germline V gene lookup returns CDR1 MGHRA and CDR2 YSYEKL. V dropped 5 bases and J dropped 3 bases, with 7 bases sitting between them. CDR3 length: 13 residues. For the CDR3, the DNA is TGCGCCAGCAGCTGGGGGGACACCGGGGAGCTGTTTTTT. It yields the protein CASSWGDTGELFF.

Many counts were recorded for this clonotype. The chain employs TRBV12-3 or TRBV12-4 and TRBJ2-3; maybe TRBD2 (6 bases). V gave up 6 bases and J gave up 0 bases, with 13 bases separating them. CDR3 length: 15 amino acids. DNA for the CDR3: TGTGCCAGCAGAGCCACCGGGGGAAGCACAGATACGCAGTATTTT. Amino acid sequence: CASRATGGSTDTQYF.

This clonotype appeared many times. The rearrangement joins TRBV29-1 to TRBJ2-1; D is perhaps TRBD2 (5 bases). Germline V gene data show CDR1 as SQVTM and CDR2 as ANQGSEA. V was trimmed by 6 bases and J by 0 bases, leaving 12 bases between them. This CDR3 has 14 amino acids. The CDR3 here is CSVQGGSSYNEQFF. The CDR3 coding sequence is TGCAGCGTCCAAGGAGGAAGCTCCTACAATGAGCAGTTCTTC.

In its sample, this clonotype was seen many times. The CDR3 sequence: CASSQGSTSSYEQYF. CDR3 coding DNA: TGTGCCAGCAGTCAAGGAAGTACCTCCTCCTACGAGCAGTACTTC. The chain couples TRBV7-2 to TRBJ2-7, with D unclear. CDR1 and CDR2 from the germline V gene are SGHTA and FQGNSA. Deletions cut 6 bases from V and 0 bases from J, with 15 bases between. The CDR3 is made up of 15 amino acids. Together with reference TRBV7-2 and TRBJ2-7, the CDR3 gives the full variable domain: GAGVSQSPSNKVTEKGKDVELRCDPISGHTALYWYRQSLGQGLEFLIYFQGNSAPDKSGLPSDRFSAERTGGSVSTLTIQRTQQEDSAVYLCASSQGSTSSYEQYFGPGTRLTVT.

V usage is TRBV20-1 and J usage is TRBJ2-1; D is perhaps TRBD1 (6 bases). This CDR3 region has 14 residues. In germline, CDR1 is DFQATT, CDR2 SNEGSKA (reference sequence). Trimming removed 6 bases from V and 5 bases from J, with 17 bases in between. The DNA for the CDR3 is TGCAGTGCCCCTCGCCCCGGGACAAACAATGAGCAGTTCTTC. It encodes CSAPRPGTNNEQFF.

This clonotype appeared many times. The CDR3 sequence is CSVSDTNSNQPQHF. The CDR3 nucleotides read TGCAGCGTTTCAGATACCAATAGCAATCAGCCCCAGCATTTT. The genes are TRBV29-1 and TRBJ1-5, with no clear D. The CDR3 length is 14 residues. V dropped 5 bases and J dropped 0 bases, with 11 bases sitting between them. CDR1 SQVTM and CDR2 ANQGSEA come from the germline V gene.

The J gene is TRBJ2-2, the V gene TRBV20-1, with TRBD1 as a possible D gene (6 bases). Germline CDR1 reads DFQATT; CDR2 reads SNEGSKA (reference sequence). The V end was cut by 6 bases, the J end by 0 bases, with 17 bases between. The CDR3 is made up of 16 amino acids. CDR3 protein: CSANPTGTSNTGELFF. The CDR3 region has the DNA TGCAGTGCAAACCCTACCGGGACATCGAACACCGGGGAGCTGTTTTTT.

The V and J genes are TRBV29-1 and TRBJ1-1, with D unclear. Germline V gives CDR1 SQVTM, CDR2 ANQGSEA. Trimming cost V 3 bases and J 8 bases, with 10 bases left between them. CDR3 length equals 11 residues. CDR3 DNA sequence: TGCAGCGTTGACAAGGGTATCGAAGCTTTCTTT. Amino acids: CSVDKGIEAFF.

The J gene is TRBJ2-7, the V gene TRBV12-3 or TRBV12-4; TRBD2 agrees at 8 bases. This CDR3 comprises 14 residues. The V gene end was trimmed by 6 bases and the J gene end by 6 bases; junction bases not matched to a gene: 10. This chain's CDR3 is CASSIAGRSSEQYF. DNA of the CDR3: TGTGCCAGCAGCATAGCGGGGCGATCATCCGAGCAGTACTTC.

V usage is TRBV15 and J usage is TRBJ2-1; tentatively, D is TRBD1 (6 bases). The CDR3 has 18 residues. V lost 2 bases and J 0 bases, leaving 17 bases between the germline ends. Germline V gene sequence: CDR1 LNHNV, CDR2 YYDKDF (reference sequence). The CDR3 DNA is TGTGCCACCAGCAGATCCGCCCAGGGGCCGAGCTCCTACAATGAGCAGTTCTTC. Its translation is CATSRSAQGPSSYNEQFF.

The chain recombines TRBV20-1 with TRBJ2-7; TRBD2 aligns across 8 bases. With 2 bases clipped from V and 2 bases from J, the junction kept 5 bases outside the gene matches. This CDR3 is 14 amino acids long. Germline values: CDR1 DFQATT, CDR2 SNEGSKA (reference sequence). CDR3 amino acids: CSARLSGGTYEQYF. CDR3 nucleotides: TGCAGTGCTAGATTAAGCGGGGGAACCTACGAGCAGTACTTC.

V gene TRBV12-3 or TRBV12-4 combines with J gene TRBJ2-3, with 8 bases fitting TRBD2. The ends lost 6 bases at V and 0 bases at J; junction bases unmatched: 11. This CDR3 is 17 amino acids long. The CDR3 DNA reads TGTGCCAGCAGCACGCTCTTTGCGGGGGGAAGCACAGATACGCAGTATTTT. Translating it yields CASSTLFAGGSTDTQYF.

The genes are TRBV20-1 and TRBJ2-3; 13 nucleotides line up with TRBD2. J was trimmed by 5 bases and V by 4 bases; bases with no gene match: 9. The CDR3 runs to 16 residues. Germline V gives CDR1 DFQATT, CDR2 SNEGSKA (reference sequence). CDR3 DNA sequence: TGCAGTGCTACAGGGGGGACTAGCGGGGCGGGAGATACGCAGTATTTT. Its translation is CSATGGTSGAGDTQYF.